This T cell receptor (beta chain) derives from a study of cytomegalovirus exposure and HLA in healthy donors. General observations from the study: Other equally common chains were less clonally expanded than HLA-associated TCR beta chains, a later analysis showed. Later analysis identified a missense DCLRE1C variant that was linked to TCR beta V- and J-gene trimming. When the data were analyzed later, several of the most significant clusters appeared to be linked to common viral pathogens.

Comment on this clone: The target antigen is unknown.

Use of 60 Vbeta and 13 Jbeta primers characterized the PCR. Method: immunoSEQ multiplex PCR; TCRdb's copy keeps in-frame clones and lacks some. Of more than 110,000 clones listed, 80% are singletons. The sequence was obtained from a man in his forties or fifties in good health and CMV-seronegative. The specimen sequenced was PBMCs.

CDR3 bases: TGTGCCAGCAGTGACCCCGACAGGACCCTCTACGAGCAGTACTTC. Encoded protein: CASSDPDRTLYEQYF. The chain carries TRBV6-4 and TRBJ2-7, with D perhaps matching TRBD1 (6 bases). Trimming shortened V by 2 bases and J by 3 bases, and 14 bases separated the two germline ends. This CDR3 has 15 residues. Germline V gene sequence: CDR1 MRHNA, CDR2 SNTAGT.